This TCR beta chain originates from a study of cytomegalovirus exposure and HLA in healthy donors. Study conclusions and caveats: When a later analysis was performed, an Asian-associated ancestry cluster reportedly had fewer N-insertions than the roughly 670-donor mean.

Regarding donors, all were healthy bone marrow donors. Both 60 Vbeta primers and 13 Jbeta primers went into the PCR. The method was immunoSEQ multiplex PCR; TCRdb's version includes in-frame clones alone and lacks a portion of them. Here the sample spans 150,000 to 200,000 clones, around 80% being singletons. As for this clone: Its specificity is unknown.

Germline loops: CDR1 SQVTM, CDR2 ANQGSEA. This CDR3 has 11 residues. The V gene is TRBV29-1, the J gene TRBJ2-3, with unresolved D. The origin of this receptor is a male donor in good health and CMV-seropositive. The specimen sequenced was PBMCs. The CDR3 loop reads CTGTLADTQYF. DNA for the CDR3: TGCACCGGTACTCTAGCAGATACGCAGTATTTT.